This TCR beta chain was retrieved from a study of Graves' ophthalmopathy and Graves' hyperthyroidism. A word on this clonotype: One end of the junction is discordant with germline, which a read error may explain.

Someone took the PBMCs out of more than 9 ml of fresh peripheral blood. Germline V lookup: CDR1 SEHNR, CDR2 FQNEAQ (reference sequence). The CDR3 extends over 14 amino acids. Amplification of the TCR beta CDR3 regions used RNA transcripts (as template). The workflow started with a first-round RT-PCR run with HTBI primers and then moved on to a second-round multiplex PCR. In TCRdb, the multiplex PCR reads were re-called with MiXCR into one record per CDR3 protein. This sample has almost 750,000 distinct CDR3 sequences; around 40% occur once, and the top ten carry around 40%. The sequenced sample consisted of peripheral blood. The sequence was collected from an adult man with Graves' ophthalmopathy. The chain combines TRBV7-9 with TRBJ1-2; the match to TRBD1 covers 8 bases. The CDR3 sequence: CASSEWTGLYGYTF. CDR3 DNA sequence: TGCGCCAGCAGCGAATGGACAGGGCTGTATGGCTACACCTTC.